These 27 T cell receptor beta chains originate from one sample sequenced in a study of blood T cell repertoires in COVID-19. The data were produced by immunoSEQ multiplex PCR, yet TCRdb's version contains in-frame clones alone and is incomplete. Among some 260,000 clones listed, approximately 86% were seen once. What was sequenced was peripheral blood. Receptor source: a human donor in a cohort sampled during active COVID-19.

The chain links TRBV7-9 to TRBJ2-1; 8 bases map to TRBD1. The J segment lost 15 bases and the V segment lost 5 bases, leaving 9 bases of the junction unmatched. Germline V gives CDR1 SEHNR, CDR2 FQNEAQ (reference sequence). CDR3 size: 12 residues. CDR3 sequence (DNA): TGTGCCAGCAGCCGGACAGGGAGGAGTGGGTTCTTC. Protein product: CASSRTGRSGFF.

The chain combines TRBV7-6 with TRBJ1-6, with a weak D call TRBD1 (5 bases). This CDR3 has 17 residues. V lost 0 bases and J lost 0, with 9 bases in between. Germline values: CDR1 SGHVS, CDR2 FNYEAQ. CDR3 protein: CASSLARGSSYNSPLHF. The CDR3 region has the DNA TGTGCCAGCAGCTTAGCGCGGGGGAGCTCCTATAATTCACCCCTCCACTTT.

The rearrangement joins TRBV19 to TRBJ2-2; D might be TRBD2 (6 bases). Trimming pared 6 bases from V and 5 bases from J, leaving 16 bases between. The CDR3 covers 15 residues. Germline V gives CDR1 LNHDA, CDR2 SQIVND (reference sequence). The CDR3 loop reads CASRSYGGMTGELFF. CDR3 nucleotide sequence: TGTGCCAGTAGATCGTATGGGGGGATGACCGGGGAGCTGTTTTTT.

The chain joins TRBV6-1 to TRBJ1-2; unclear D gene. The length of the CDR3 is 14 residues. Germline assignment: CDR1 MNHNS and CDR2 SASEGT. The ends were cut back, 3 bases at V and 4 bases at J, with 12 bases in the middle. CDR3 region: CASSDGLRSYGYTF. CDR3 bases: TGTGCCAGCAGTGACGGACTCCGGTCCTATGGCTACACCTTC.

This clone was seen a few times. The chain joins TRBV19 to TRBJ2-5; D not resolved. The CDR3 totals 14 residues. Germline V lookup: CDR1 LNHDA, CDR2 SQIVND (reference sequence). The ends were cut back, 5 bases at V and 3 bases at J, with 13 bases in the middle. CDR3 nucleotides: TGTGCCAGTAGTTCCTGGAGAGTGGAAGAGACCCAGTACTTC. Translating gives CASSSWRVEETQYF. Full variable domain (remainder filled in from reference TRBV19 and TRBJ2-5): DGGITQSPKYLFRKEGQNVTLSCEQNLNHDAMYWYRQDPGQGLRLIYYSQIVNDFQKGDIAEGYSVSREKKESFPLTVTSAQKNPTAFYLCASSSWRVEETQYFGPGTRLLVL.

The chain employs TRBV7-3 and TRBJ2-3; no reliable D call. Trimming took off 4 bases at V and 3 bases at J, with 2 bases between the two ends. This CDR3 comprises 11 residues. Germline lookup yields CDR1 SGHTA and CDR2 FQGTGA. CDR3 DNA sequence: TGTGCCAGCAGCTCTACAGATACGCAGTATTTT. This encodes CASSSTDTQYF.

The V and J genes are TRBV5-1 and TRBJ2-6; maybe TRBD2 (7 bases). The length of the CDR3 is 17 residues. Trimming cost V 4 bases and J 2 bases, with 16 bases left between them. Germline V lookup: CDR1 SGHRS, CDR2 YFSETQ. CDR3 protein: CASSQRDTQPGANVLTF. DNA of the CDR3: TGCGCCAGCAGCCAGCGGGACACTCAACCTGGGGCCAACGTCCTGACTTTC.

This chain connects TRBV4-3 to TRBJ2-3; D is possibly TRBD2 (6 bases). The CDR3 loop spans 16 amino acids. Germline loops: CDR1 LGHNA, CDR2 YSLEER. V lost 5 bases and J 3 bases, leaving 18 bases between the germline ends. DNA for the CDR3: TGCGCCAGCAGCAGGTTCGGGGGAGAGGTGACAGATACGCAGTATTTT. It specifies CASSRFGGEVTDTQYF.

This clone was detected a few times. The chain has TRBV4-1 and TRBJ1-1; 7 bases line up with TRBD1. After removal of 4 bases from V and 0 bases from J, the junction contained 8 bases not matched to a gene. CDR3 length: 16 residues. Germline values: CDR1 MGHRA, CDR2 YSYEKL. The CDR3 region has the DNA TGCGCCAGCAGCCCGGGACAGTCAACCATGAACACTGAAGCTTTCTTT. Encoded protein: CASSPGQSTMNTEAFF.

The chain couples TRBV10-1 to TRBJ1-1; D is ambiguous. The germline gives CDR1 WNHNN, CDR2 SYGVQD (reference sequence). V was pared by 0 bases and J by 1 base, with 9 bases between. This CDR3 has 15 residues. CDR3: CASSESYLANTEAFF. DNA of the CDR3: TGCGCCAGCAGTGAGTCGTATTTGGCGAACACTGAAGCTTTCTTT.

This chain uses TRBV15 with TRBJ1-4; D not resolved. Germline CDR1 and CDR2: LNHNV and YYDKDF (reference sequence). CDR3 length: 15 amino acids. V lost 0 bases, J lost 8 bases, and 13 bases lay in between. CDR3 protein: CATSREGRWTEKLFF. The DNA of the CDR3 is TGTGCCACCAGCAGAGAAGGGAGGTGGACGGAAAAACTGTTTTTT.

The table lists this clone with a count of one. V usage is TRBV6-2 or TRBV6-3 and J usage is TRBJ2-5; a possible D gene is TRBD2 (6 bases). V dropped 2 bases and J dropped 5 bases, with 12 bases sitting between them. Germline V lookup: CDR1 MNHEY, CDR2 SVGEGT. This CDR3 comprises 14 residues. CDR3 loop: CASSYPDGGETQYF. The CDR3 nucleotides are TGTGCCAGCAGTTACCCGGACGGAGGGGAGACCCAGTACTTC.

This clone was seen just once. J is TRBJ1-2 and V is TRBV10-3; possible D gene TRBD1, 6 bases. This CDR3 spans 11 amino acids. CDR1 and CDR2 (germline): ENHRY, SYGVKD. Trimming took 9 bases from V and 4 from J, leaving 9 bases between them. Written as DNA, the CDR3 is TGTGCCATTGGACAGCTCTATGGCTACACCTTC. As protein: CAIGQLYGYTF.

The V gene is TRBV5-1, the J gene TRBJ2-2; 8 bases map to TRBD1. V was pared by 6 bases and J by 1 base, with 2 bases of the junction left unmatched. Germline V gene lookup returns CDR1 SGHRS and CDR2 YFSETQ. The CDR3 is 14 amino acids. CDR3 residues: CASTGTGNTGELFF. CDR3 nucleotide sequence: TGCGCCAGCACCGGGACAGGGAACACCGGGGAGCTGTTTTTT.

The J gene is TRBJ2-2, the V gene TRBV7-2; no reliable D call. The CDR3 has 14 residues. Trimming cost V 2 bases and J 1 base, with 5 bases left between them. The V gene's germline CDR1 is SGHTA and CDR2 FQGNSA. For the CDR3, the DNA is TGTGCCAGCAGCTTAAGCCAGAACACCGGGGAGCTGTTTTTT. It translates to CASSLSQNTGELFF.

The rearrangement joins TRBV18 to TRBJ2-7, with 9 bases identical to TRBD1. V shed 3 bases and J 3 bases; nucleotides not matched to a gene: 3. The V gene's germline CDR1 is KGHSH and CDR2 LQKENI. The CDR3 runs to 14 residues. As DNA, the CDR3 is TGTGCCAGCTCACCCGGACAGGGGATCTACGAGCAGTACTTC. Translation: CASSPGQGIYEQYF.

In the case of this clone: This sample includes further DNA sequences coding for the same CDR3. This chain links TRBV7-2 with TRBJ2-7; TRBD2 aligns across 11 bases. The CDR3 loop spans 14 amino acids. The germline CDR1 and CDR2 sequences are SGHTA and FQGNSA. After removal of 5 bases from V and 2 bases from J, the junction contained 2 bases not matched to a gene. The CDR3 protein is CASSGSGRAYEQYF. DNA of the CDR3: TGTGCCAGCAGCGGTAGCGGGAGGGCCTACGAGCAGTACTTC.

This chain uses TRBV23-1 with TRBJ2-7; tentative D call: TRBD1 (6 bases). TRBV23-1 is given ORF status, its function remaining uncertain. The CDR3 length is 11 residues. V lost 9 bases, J lost 3 bases, and 9 bases lay in between. The DNA for the CDR3 is TGCGCCAGTTCGGACAGCTACGAGCAGTACTTC. Protein product: CASSDSYEQYF.

The V gene is TRBV15, the J gene TRBJ1-4; D gene uncertain. Per the germline V gene, CDR1 is LNHNV and CDR2 is YYDKDF (reference sequence). Trimming pared 1 base from V and 0 bases from J, leaving 9 bases between. CDR3 length: 16 residues. Here the CDR3 reads CATSRAEAPTNEKLFF. In DNA, the CDR3 is TGTGCCACCAGCAGAGCAGAGGCCCCAACTAATGAAAAACTGTTTTTT. The full variable domain, its missing parts supplied by reference TRBV15 and TRBJ1-4, is DAMVIQNPRYQVTQFGKPVTLSCSQTLNHNVMYWYQQKSSQAPKLLFHYYDKDFNNEADTPDNFQSRRPNTSFCFLDIRSPGLGDTAMYLCATSRAEAPTNEKLFFGSGTQLSVL.

V and J are TRBV7-8 and TRBJ2-1; TRBD1 aligns across 9 bases. The CDR3 length is 15 residues. With 5 bases clipped from V and 4 bases from J, the junction kept 6 bases outside the gene matches. Germline CDR1 and CDR2: SGHVS and FQNEAQ. CDR3 sequence (DNA): TGTGCCAGCAGCCCCGGGACAGGGCGTTACAATGAGCAGTTCTTC. It translates to CASSPGTGRYNEQFF.

The chain uses TRBV9 and TRBJ2-3; 7 bases are shared with TRBD2. The CDR3 loop spans 15 amino acids. CDR1 is SGDLS and CDR2 is YYNGEE in the germline V gene. With V trimmed by 5 bases and J by 5 bases, 11 bases remained unmatched. The CDR3: CASRGTGGGRDTQYF. In nucleotides, the CDR3 is TGTGCCAGCAGGGGTACGGGGGGAGGTCGAGATACGCAGTATTTT.

This chain links TRBV9 with TRBJ2-3; 14 nucleotides align to TRBD2. CDR3 length equals 19 residues. V gave up 4 bases and J gave up 3 bases; unmatched junction bases: 13. CDR1 and CDR2 from the germline V gene are SGDLS and YYNGEE. CDR3 nucleotide sequence: TGTGCCAGCAGCCCCGGACTAGCGGGGGGCCCGAGGCGGACAGATACGCAGTATTTT. This sequence encodes CASSPGLAGGPRRTDTQYF.

The chain recombines TRBV4-3 with TRBJ2-7; TRBD2 might be the D (6 bases). The CDR3 covers 13 residues. Trimming pared 5 bases from V and 6 bases from J, leaving 14 bases between. Germline lookup yields CDR1 LGHNA and CDR2 YSLEER. The CDR3, as DNA: TGCGCCAGCAGCTCAGAGGAGGGTAGCGAGCAGTACTTC. It codes for CASSSEEGSEQYF.

The chain has TRBV18 and TRBJ1-2; TRBD1 matches at 8 bases. The CDR3 length is 14 residues. Germline trimming cut 8 bases from V and 8 bases from J; bases unmatched to any gene: 13. CDR1 and CDR2 (germline): KGHSH, LQKENI. CDR3 amino acids: CASAQDRAVPGYTF. The CDR3, as DNA: TGTGCCAGCGCGCAGGACAGGGCGGTACCAGGCTACACCTTC.

The V and J genes are TRBV11-3 and TRBJ2-2; D possibly corresponds to TRBD1 (5 bases). Between the trimmed V and J ends, which lost 5 bases and 8 bases, there was a span of 9 bases. The V gene's germline CDR1 is SGHNT and CDR2 YENEEA. The CDR3 has 12 amino acids. CDR3 nucleotides: TGTGCCAGCAGCAGGGGCTCGGGGGAGCTGTTTTTT. It encodes CASSRGSGELFF.

The rearrangement uses TRBV28 and TRBJ1-4; TRBD1 matches 7 bases. Trimming removed 10 bases from V and 4 bases from J; junction bases left unmatched: 6. The CDR3 contains 13 residues. Per germline, CDR1 MDHEN and CDR2 SYDVKM. This CDR3 is CATEGAHNEKLFF. Here the CDR3 DNA reads TGTGCCACCGAGGGGGCCCATAATGAAAAACTGTTTTTT. The full variable domain, rest sourced from reference TRBV28 and TRBJ1-4, is DVKVTQSSRYLVKRTGEKVFLECVQDMDHENMFWYRQDPGLGLRLIYFSYDVKMKEKGDIPEGYSVSREKKERFSLILESASTNQTSMYLCATEGAHNEKLFFGSGTQLSVL.

This sequence joins TRBV9 and TRBJ2-7; possibly TRBD2 for D (6 bases). V gave up 2 bases and J gave up 2 bases, with 11 bases separating them. CDR1 is SGDLS, CDR2 YYNGEE, per germline. The CDR3 totals 14 residues. The chain's CDR3 is CASSVGGFAYEQYF. In nucleotides, the CDR3 is TGTGCCAGCAGCGTCGGAGGGTTTGCCTACGAGCAGTACTTC.